A selection of T cell receptor beta chains follows, all from one sample in a study of TIL therapy for anti-PD-1-resistant metastatic lung cancer. The data were produced by immunoSEQ multiplex PCR, yet TCRdb's version contains in-frame clones alone and is incomplete. There are tens of thousands of clones in the sample; 73% occur only once, and 4.5% to 7% lies in the top ten. The specimen comprised blood, sampled at baseline. These TCRs come from a person aged 25-85 years with non-small cell lung cancer. Each CDR3 is given with its conserved first and last residue. D genes are given only for firm matches. Where a row states a size, it is once, few, many or the class of an expanded clone; other rows omit it.

TRBV4-2	.	TRBD1	TRBJ1-2	TGTGCCAGCAGCCAAGATTTGGGGACAGGGGGCGCGAGCTATGGCTACACCTTC	CASSQDLGTGGASYGYTF
TRBV27	.	TRBD2	TRBJ2-5	TGTGCCAGCAGTTTGGCGGGGGAGGGAGAGACCCAGTACTTC	CASSLAGEGETQYF
TRBV29-1	.	TRBD1	TRBJ1-1	TGCAGCGTTAGCGGGACAGGGCTACCGAACACTGAAGCTTTCTTT	CSVSGTGLPNTEAFF
TRBV7-3	few	.	TRBJ2-3	TGTGCCAGCAGCCCCGGGAGTGGGAGCACAGATACGCAGTATTTT	CASSPGSGSTDTQYF
TRBV4-1	.	.	TRBJ1-3	TGCGCCAGCAGCCAAGAACAGGGATTTGGAAACACCATATATTTT	CASSQEQGFGNTIYF
TRBV6-5	few	.	TRBJ2-2	TGTGCCAGCAGTTATGATCCGGGGGCGGCCGGGGAGCTGTTTTTT	CASSYDPGAAGELFF
TRBV21-1	.	.	TRBJ2-5	TGTGCCAGCAGCAAAAAAGGACCGAGGGGGGGACAAGAGACCCAGTACTTC	CASSKKGPRGGQETQYF
TRBV11-2	once	TRBD2	TRBJ2-5	TGTGCCAGCAGCTTACTTCCACCCGCCGGGACTAGCGGCGGGGAGACCCAGTACTTC	CASSLLPPAGTSGGETQYF
TRBV7-2	once	.	TRBJ2-3	TGTGCCAGCAGCTCACAACTCATAACCGAGTATTTT	CASSSQLITEYF
TRBV25-1	.	TRBD1	TRBJ2-7	TGTGCCAGCAGTGAACCGGGACAGGGGTACGAGCAGTACTTC	CASSEPGQGYEQYF
TRBV28	.	.	TRBJ1-2	TGTGCCAGCAGTTTAAAGGCCTATGGCTACACCTTC	CASSLKAYGYTF
TRBV5-1	.	.	TRBJ1-1	TGCGCCAGCAGGGGGATACCGAACCCAAACACTGAAGCTTTCTTT	CASRGIPNPNTEAFF
TRBV5-8	.	TRBD1	TRBJ2-7	TGTGCCAGCAGCCACCGACAGGGTTCCTACGAGCAGTACTTC	CASSHRQGSYEQYF
TRBV28	.	.	TRBJ2-3	TGTGCCAGCACCTTAGAGGGGACGCAGTATTTT	CASTLEGTQYF
TRBV7-2	.	TRBD1	TRBJ1-3	TGTGCCAGCAGCTTAGCGCAAGGGGGCACTGGAAACACCATATATTTT	CASSLAQGGTGNTIYF
TRBV7-2	.	.	TRBJ1-1	TGTGCCAGCAGCTCAGGCGTCGGGACTGAAGCTTTCTTT	CASSSGVGTEAFF
TRBV27	.	.	TRBJ1-1	TGTGCCAGCAGTTGGGGGGGTGGTACTGAAGCTTTCTTT	CASSWGGGTEAFF
TRBV5-5	.	.	TRBJ2-5	TGTGCCAGCAGCTCCACGGGAGTTGCACAAGAGACCCAGTACTTC	CASSSTGVAQETQYF
TRBV7-9	.	.	TRBJ1-2	TGTGCCAGCAGCCCATTACAAGAAATTTCGCGGGGCTACACCTTC	CASSPLQEISRGYTF
TRBV19	.	.	TRBJ1-1	TGTGCCAGTAGTATAACGGGGGGCACTGAAGCTTTCTTT	CASSITGGTEAFF
TRBV6-1	once	.	TRBJ1-4	TGTGCCAGCAGCCTAGGGGGGCCGAGTAATGAAAAACTGTTTTTT	CASSLGGPSNEKLFF
TRBV30	.	TRBD2	TRBJ2-4	TGTGCCTGGGGGGGGACTAGCGCCTCTAATCAGTACTTC	CAWGGTSASNQYF
TRBV19	.	.	TRBJ1-2	TGTGCCAGTAGCCTGGGGGTATTTGATGGCTACACCTTC	CASSLGVFDGYTF
TRBV5-1	.	.	TRBJ2-5	TGCGCCAGCAGCTTGAATATAGTCCTGGAGACCCAGTACTTC	CASSLNIVLETQYF
TRBV4-3	.	.	TRBJ2-7	TGCGCCAGCAGCCAGGGCGCAGGGATGGGATACGAGCAGTACTTC	CASSQGAGMGYEQYF
TRBV15	.	.	TRBJ2-1	TGTGCCACCAGCAGATGGACCGATGAGCAGTTCTTC	CATSRWTDEQFF
TRBV27	few	TRBD1	TRBJ1-4	TGTGCCAGCAGTTTGACAGGGGTGGGTGAAAAACTGTTTTTT	CASSLTGVGEKLFF
TRBV14	.	.	TRBJ2-5	TGTGCCAGCAGCCAAGTACGAGAGACCCAGTACTTC	CASSQVRETQYF
TRBV19	.	.	TRBJ2-1	TGTGCCAGTAGCGATTGGCGCGTAAATGAGCAGTTCTTC	CASSDWRVNEQFF
TRBV19	.	.	TRBJ2-7	TGTGCCAGTAGTATTGTGACTAGGGGTTCCGAGCAGTACTTC	CASSIVTRGSEQYF
TRBV5-4	.	.	TRBJ1-6	TGTGCCAGCAGCTTACGACAGGAGAGCTCCTATAATTCACCCCTCCACTTT	CASSLRQESSYNSPLHF
TRBV7-2	once	.	TRBJ1-1	TGTGCCAGCAGCTTAGCGCGGGGTGAAGCTTTCTTT	CASSLARGEAFF
TRBV19	few	TRBD2	TRBJ2-1	TGTGCCAGTAGTACGACCCCGGGGGGGCCAGTTGACCCCACCCAGTTCTTC	CASSTTPGGPVDPTQFF
TRBV7-6	once	.	TRBJ2-2	TGTGCCAGCCGTGGCGCCGGGGAGCTGTTTTTT	CASRGAGELFF
TRBV5-1	.	TRBD1	TRBJ2-7	TGCGCCAGCAGCCTTACCGGGACAGGGGAACTCGAGCAGTACTTC	CASSLTGTGELEQYF
TRBV27	once	.	TRBJ2-3	TGTGCCACTGGAGGGGGCAAGGGAGATACGCAGTATTTT	CATGGGKGDTQYF
TRBV27	few	.	TRBJ1-2	TGTGCCAGTCTATCGGACGGGGGAGGCTACACCTTC	CASLSDGGGYTF
TRBV28	.	.	TRBJ2-1	TGTGCCAGCAGTCTCATCCAGAGAAACAATGAGCAGTTCTTC	CASSLIQRNNEQFF
TRBV13	.	.	TRBJ2-4	TGTGCCAGCAGCTCGCTAGGCCCCCTTAACATTCAGTACTTC	CASSSLGPLNIQYF
TRBV15	.	TRBD2	TRBJ2-5	TGTGCCACCAGCAGAACAACCAACGGACTAGCGGAAGAGACCCAGTACTTC	CATSRTTNGLAEETQYF
TRBV7-3	.	.	TRBJ2-1	TGTGCCAGCAGCTTAAACCCGACAGGGAGGCATGAGCAGTTCTTC	CASSLNPTGRHEQFF
TRBV18	.	.	TRBJ2-7	TGTGCCAGCTCACCACCCTACGAGCAGTACTTC	CASSPPYEQYF
TRBV7-4	few	.	TRBJ1-2	TGTGCCAGCAGCTTAGAGTGCGGGGCCAAAATCTATGGCTACACCTTC	CASSLECGAKIYGYTF
TRBV7-9	.	TRBD2	TRBJ2-7	TGTGCCAGCAGCCTCCGCGGGGGGCAGGGAGCCACCTACGAGCAGTACTTC	CASSLRGGQGATYEQYF
TRBV6-1	.	TRBD1	TRBJ2-2	TGTGCCAGCAGTGAGACAGGGTCCACCGGGGAGCTGTTTTTT	CASSETGSTGELFF
TRBV5-4	.	.	TRBJ1-3	TGTGCCAGCAGCTTGGACAGGGCTGGAAACACCATATATTTT	CASSLDRAGNTIYF
TRBV7-9	once	TRBD2	TRBJ2-3	TGTGCCAGCAGCTTTATCGGCGGGGGGCAGGATACGCAGTATTTT	CASSFIGGGQDTQYF
TRBV19	.	.	TRBJ2-1	TGTGCCAGTAGGGTCGACAGGTCCACCTACAATGAGCAGTTCTTC	CASRVDRSTYNEQFF
TRBV5-4	.	.	TRBJ1-1	TGTGCCAGCAGCTGGGAGACGGCTAACACTGAAGCTTTCTTT	CASSWETANTEAFF
TRBV6-5	.	TRBD2	TRBJ2-1	TGTGCCAGCAGTTACCGGGGTCTAGCGGCCTACAATGAGCAGTTCTTC	CASSYRGLAAYNEQFF